Given below is one T cell receptor beta chain in context. What it binds is not known. CDR3 length equals 18 residues. Germline CDR1 LNHNV, CDR2 YYDKDF (reference sequence). V was trimmed by 5 bases and J by 2 bases, leaving 22 bases between them. Only in-frame clones appear in the TCRdb table, and some are missing; sequencing was by immunoSEQ multiplex PCR. The sample has about 110,000 clones, more than 75% seen once. This record belongs to a study of radiotherapy plus CTLA-4 blockade in lung cancer. On the study more broadly: Roughly 17% of patients responded objectively, and about 30% achieved disease control. Study outcomes and limitations: It was early blood T cell clone dynamics, with interferon-beta, that reportedly best predicted response. In blood, TCR clones derived from the tumor expanded after radiotherapy plus ipilimumab.

Source: peripheral blood, taken from a patient treated with radiotherapy plus ipilimumab. The chain recombines TRBV15 with TRBJ1-5; D is unresolved. The TCR comes from a human donor with non-small cell lung cancer that progressed on radiotherapy plus ipilimumab. Some clones in this sample may be carry-over from other donors' samples. CDR3 bases: TGTGCCACCAGCCAAACCGAAAAGAGGGCGATGGGCAATCAGCCCCAGCATTTT. This encodes CATSQTEKRAMGNQPQHF.